This TCR beta chain is drawn from a study of blood T cell repertoires in COVID-19. Background on the study: Sites in the United States, Italy and Spain provided acute and convalescent COVID-19 samples. T cells, B-cell-depleted T cells, or PBMCs provided the cDNA or gDNA that served as material.

This clone was seen a handful of times. The germline V gene has CDR1 SGHAT and CDR2 FQNNGV. The V gene lost 0 bases and the J gene lost 7 bases, with 10 bases spanning the gap. This CDR3 has 15 amino acids. Produced via immunoSEQ multiplex PCR; TCRdb's table is partial and in-frame only. The sample lists approximately 250,000 clones, 80% to 85% occurring once. The sequenced sample consisted of peripheral blood. The TCR comes from a woman in her 40s who had recovered from COVID-19. This rearrangement joins TRBV11-2 to TRBJ1-6; D gene unclear. CDR3 nucleotides: TGTGCCAGCAGCTTAGATCGGGGTCCCAATTCACCCCTCCACTTT. The encoded protein is CASSLDRGPNSPLHF. The full variable domain, rest sourced from reference TRBV11-2 and TRBJ1-6, is EAGVAQSPRYKIIEKRQSVAFWCNPISGHATLYWYQQILGQGPKLLIQFQNNGVVDDSQLPKDRFSAERLKGVDSTLKIQPAKLEDSAVYLCASSLDRGPNSPLHFGNGTRLTVT.